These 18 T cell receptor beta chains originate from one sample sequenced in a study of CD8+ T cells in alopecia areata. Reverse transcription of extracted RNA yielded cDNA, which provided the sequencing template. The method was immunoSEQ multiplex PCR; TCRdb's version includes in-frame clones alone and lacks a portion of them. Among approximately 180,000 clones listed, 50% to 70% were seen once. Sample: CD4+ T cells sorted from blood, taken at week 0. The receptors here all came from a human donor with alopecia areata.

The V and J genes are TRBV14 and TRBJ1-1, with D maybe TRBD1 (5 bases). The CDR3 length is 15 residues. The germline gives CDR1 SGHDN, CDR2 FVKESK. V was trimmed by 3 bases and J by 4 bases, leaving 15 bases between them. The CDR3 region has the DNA TGTGCCAGCAGCCAGGCCAGGGAGTTGGGCACTGAAGCTTTCTTT. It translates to CASSQARELGTEAFF.

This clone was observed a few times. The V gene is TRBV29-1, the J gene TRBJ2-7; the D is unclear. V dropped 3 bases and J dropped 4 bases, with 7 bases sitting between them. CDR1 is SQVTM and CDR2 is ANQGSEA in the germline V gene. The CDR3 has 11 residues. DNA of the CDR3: TGCAGCGTTGATTTGGGATACGAGCAGTACTTC. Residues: CSVDLGYEQYF.

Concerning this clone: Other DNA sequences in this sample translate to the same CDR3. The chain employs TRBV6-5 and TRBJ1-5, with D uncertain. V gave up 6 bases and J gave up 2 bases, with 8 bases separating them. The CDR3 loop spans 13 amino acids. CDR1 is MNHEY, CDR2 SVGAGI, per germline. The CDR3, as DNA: TGTGCCAGCAGCCCCTGGGGCAATCAGCCCCAGCATTTT. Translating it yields CASSPWGNQPQHF.

In DNA form, the CDR3 reads TGTGCCTGGAACGGGCAGAACACCGGGGAGCTGTTTTTT. This gives the protein CAWNGQNTGELFF. The V gene is TRBV30, the J gene TRBJ2-2, with D unclear. V was cut by 4 bases and J by 1 base, with 7 bases left in between. The CDR3 totals 13 residues. Per germline, CDR1 GTSNPN and CDR2 SVGIG (reference sequence).

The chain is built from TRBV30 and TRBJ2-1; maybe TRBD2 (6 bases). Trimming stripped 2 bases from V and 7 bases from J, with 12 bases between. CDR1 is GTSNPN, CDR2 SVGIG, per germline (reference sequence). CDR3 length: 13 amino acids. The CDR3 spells CAWSKMGGNEQFF. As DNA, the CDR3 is TGTGCCTGGAGTAAGATGGGGGGAAATGAGCAGTTCTTC.

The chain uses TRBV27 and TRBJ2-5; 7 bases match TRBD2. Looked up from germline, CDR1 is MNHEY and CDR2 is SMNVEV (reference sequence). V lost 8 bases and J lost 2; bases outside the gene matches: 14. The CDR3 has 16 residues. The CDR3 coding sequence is TGTGCCAGCTCGGGGGGTAGCCAAGGGTGGCAAGAGACCCAGTACTTC. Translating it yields CASSGGSQGWQETQYF.

CDR3 bases: TGTGCCAGCAGTCCAGGGGTCAACTGGGGATTCACTAATGAAAAACTGTTTTTT. Protein: CASSPGVNWGFTNEKLFF. The chain recombines TRBV27 with TRBJ1-4; the D gene is possibly TRBD1 (6 bases). Germline loops: CDR1 MNHEY, CDR2 SMNVEV (reference sequence). The CDR3 runs 18 residues. V was cut by 5 bases and J by 2 bases, with 21 bases left in between. Full variable domain (outside the CDR3, taken from reference TRBV27 and TRBJ1-4): EAQVTQNPRYLITVTGKKLTVTCSQNMNHEYMSWYRQDPGLGLRQIYYSMNVEVTDKGDVPEGYKVSRKEKRNFPLILESPSPNQTSLYFCASSPGVNWGFTNEKLFFGSGTQLSVL.

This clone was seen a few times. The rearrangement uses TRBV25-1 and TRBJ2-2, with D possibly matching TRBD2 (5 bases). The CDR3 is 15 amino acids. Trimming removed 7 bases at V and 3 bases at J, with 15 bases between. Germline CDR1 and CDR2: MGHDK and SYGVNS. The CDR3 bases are TGTGCCAGCACCCCGAGGGAGATGGACACCGGGGAGCTGTTTTTT. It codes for CASTPREMDTGELFF.

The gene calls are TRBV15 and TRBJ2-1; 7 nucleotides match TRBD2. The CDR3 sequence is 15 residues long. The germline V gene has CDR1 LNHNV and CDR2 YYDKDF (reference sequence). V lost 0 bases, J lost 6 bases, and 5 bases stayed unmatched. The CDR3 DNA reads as TGTGCCACCAGCAGAGATACGGGGGGTATCAATGAGCAGTTCTTC. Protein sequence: CATSRDTGGINEQFF.

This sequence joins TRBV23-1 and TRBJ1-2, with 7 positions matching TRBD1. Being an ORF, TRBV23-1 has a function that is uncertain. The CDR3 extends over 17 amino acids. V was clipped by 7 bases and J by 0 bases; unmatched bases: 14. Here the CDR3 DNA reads TGCGCCAGCAATCGCGCTCGAGGGGGCCGAGCTAACTATGGCTACACCTTC. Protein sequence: CASNRARGGRANYGYTF.

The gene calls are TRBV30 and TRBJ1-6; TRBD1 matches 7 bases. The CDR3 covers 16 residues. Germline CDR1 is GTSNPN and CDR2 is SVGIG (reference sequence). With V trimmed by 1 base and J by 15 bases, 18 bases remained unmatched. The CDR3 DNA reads TGTGCCTGGAGTGGAACGACAGGGCGGCTTGATTTCGGCCTCCACTTT. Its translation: CAWSGTTGRLDFGLHF.

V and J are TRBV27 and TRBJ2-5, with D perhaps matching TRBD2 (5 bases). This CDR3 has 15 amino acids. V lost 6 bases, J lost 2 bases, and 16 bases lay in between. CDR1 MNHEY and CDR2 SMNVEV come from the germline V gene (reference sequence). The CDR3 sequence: CASSLSQGRQETQYF. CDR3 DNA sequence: TGTGCCAGCAGCCTCAGCCAAGGGAGACAAGAGACCCAGTACTTC.

CDR3 loop: CASSLQMGGGWEQYF. For the CDR3, the DNA is TGTGCCAGCAGCCTCCAGATGGGCGGGGGCTGGGAGCAGTACTTC. The chain uses TRBV6-5 and TRBJ2-7; D perhaps matches TRBD2 (7 bases). The CDR3 loop spans 15 amino acids. Trimming shortened V by 6 bases and J by 7 bases, and 22 bases separated the two germline ends. The germline V gene has CDR1 MNHEY and CDR2 SVGAGI.

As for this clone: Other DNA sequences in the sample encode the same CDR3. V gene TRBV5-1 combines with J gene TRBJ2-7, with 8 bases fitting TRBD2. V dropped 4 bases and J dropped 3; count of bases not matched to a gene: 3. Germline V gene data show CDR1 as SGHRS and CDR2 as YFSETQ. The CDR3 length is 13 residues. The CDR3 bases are TGCGCCAGCAGCCCCAGCGGGGGCTACGAGCAGTACTTC. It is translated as CASSPSGGYEQYF.

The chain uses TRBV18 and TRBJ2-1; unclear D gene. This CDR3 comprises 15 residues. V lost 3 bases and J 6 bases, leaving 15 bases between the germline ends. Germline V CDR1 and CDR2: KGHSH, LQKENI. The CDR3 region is CASSPRPRSGNEQFF. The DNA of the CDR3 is TGTGCCAGCTCACCGAGACCCCGGTCGGGCAATGAGCAGTTCTTC.

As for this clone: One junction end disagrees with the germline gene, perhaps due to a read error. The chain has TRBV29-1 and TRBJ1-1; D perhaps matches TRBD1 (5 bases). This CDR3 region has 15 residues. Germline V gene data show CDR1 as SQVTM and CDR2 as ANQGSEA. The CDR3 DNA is TGCAGCGTTAAAGAGGTGAGAGGGGAGAACACTGAAGCTTTCTTT. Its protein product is CSVKEVRGENTEAFF.

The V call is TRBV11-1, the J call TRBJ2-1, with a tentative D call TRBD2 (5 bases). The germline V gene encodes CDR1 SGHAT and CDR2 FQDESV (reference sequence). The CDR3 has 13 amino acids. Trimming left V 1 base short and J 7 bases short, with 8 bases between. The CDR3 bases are TGTGCCAGCAGCTTAGGAGGGCTTAATGAGCAGTTCTTC. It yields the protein CASSLGGLNEQFF.

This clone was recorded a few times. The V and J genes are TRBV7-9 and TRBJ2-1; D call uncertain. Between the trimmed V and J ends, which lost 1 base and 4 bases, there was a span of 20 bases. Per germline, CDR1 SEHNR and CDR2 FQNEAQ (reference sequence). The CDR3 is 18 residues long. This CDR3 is CASSLEGSRTITYNEQFF. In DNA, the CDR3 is TGTGCCAGCAGCTTAGAGGGCTCTAGGACCATCACATACAATGAGCAGTTCTTC.